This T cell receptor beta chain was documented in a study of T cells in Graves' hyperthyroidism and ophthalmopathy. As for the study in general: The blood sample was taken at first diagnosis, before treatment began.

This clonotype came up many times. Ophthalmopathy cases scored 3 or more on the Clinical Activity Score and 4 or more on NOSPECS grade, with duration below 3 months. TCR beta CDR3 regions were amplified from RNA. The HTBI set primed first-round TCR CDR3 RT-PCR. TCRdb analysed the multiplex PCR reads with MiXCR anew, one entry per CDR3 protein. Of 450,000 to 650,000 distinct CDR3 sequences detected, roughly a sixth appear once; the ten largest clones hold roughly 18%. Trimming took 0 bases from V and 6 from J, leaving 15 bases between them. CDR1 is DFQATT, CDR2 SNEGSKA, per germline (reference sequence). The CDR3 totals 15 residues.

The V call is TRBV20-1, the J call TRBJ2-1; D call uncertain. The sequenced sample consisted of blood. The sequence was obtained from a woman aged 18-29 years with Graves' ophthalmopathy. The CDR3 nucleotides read TGCAGTGCTAGAGATCGGAATTGGCTCGCCAATGAGCAGTTCTTC. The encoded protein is CSARDRNWLANEQFF.